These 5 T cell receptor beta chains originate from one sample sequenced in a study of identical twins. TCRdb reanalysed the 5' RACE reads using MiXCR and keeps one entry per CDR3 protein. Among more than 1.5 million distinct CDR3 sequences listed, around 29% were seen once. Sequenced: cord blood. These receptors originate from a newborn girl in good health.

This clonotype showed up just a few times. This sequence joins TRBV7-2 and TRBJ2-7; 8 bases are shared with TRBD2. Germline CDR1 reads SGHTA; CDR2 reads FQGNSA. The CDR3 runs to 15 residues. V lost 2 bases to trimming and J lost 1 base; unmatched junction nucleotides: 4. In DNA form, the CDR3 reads TGTGCCAGCAGCTTAAGTAGACTAGCGTCCTACGAGCAGTACTTC. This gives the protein CASSLSRLASYEQYF.

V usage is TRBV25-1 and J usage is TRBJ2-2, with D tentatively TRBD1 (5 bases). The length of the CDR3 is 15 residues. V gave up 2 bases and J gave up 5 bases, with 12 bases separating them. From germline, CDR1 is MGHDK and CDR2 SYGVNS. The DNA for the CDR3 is TGTGCCAGCAGTGAAGGGCAGGGTTGGACCGGGGAGCTGTTTTTT. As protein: CASSEGQGWTGELFF.

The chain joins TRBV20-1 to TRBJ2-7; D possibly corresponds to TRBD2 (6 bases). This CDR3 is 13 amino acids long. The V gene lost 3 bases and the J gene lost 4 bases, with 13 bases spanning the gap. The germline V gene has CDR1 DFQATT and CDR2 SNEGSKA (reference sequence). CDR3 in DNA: TGCAGTGCTAGTCGGGACTGGGCGTACGAGCAGTACTTC. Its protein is CSASRDWAYEQYF.

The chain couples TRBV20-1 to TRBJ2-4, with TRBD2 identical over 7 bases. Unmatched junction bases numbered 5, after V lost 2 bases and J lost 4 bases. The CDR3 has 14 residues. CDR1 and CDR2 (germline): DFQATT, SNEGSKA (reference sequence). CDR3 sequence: CSARLASGKNIQYF. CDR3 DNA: TGCAGTGCTAGACTGGCTAGCGGAAAAAACATTCAGTACTTC.

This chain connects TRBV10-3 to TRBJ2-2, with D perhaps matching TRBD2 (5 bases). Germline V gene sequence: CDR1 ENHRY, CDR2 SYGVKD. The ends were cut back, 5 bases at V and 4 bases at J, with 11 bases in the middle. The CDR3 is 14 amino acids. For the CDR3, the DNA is TGTGCCATCAGTTCCGGACTGTTCACCGGGGAGCTGTTTTTT. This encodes CAISSGLFTGELFF.